The text below deals with one T cell receptor beta chain. This entry comes from a study of T cell changes during pregnancy in multiple sclerosis. The protocol was immunoSEQ multiplex PCR, while the TCRdb copy is restricted to in-frame clones and leaves out a portion. The data contain fewer than 85,000 clones, about 92% of them singletons. V was trimmed by 4 bases and J by 1 base, leaving 13 bases between them. The V gene's germline CDR1 is LNHDA and CDR2 SQIVND (reference sequence). The CDR3 loop spans 15 amino acids. V is TRBV19 and J is TRBJ1-1; perhaps TRBD1 as D (5 bases). This clonotype was sampled from a female donor with multiple sclerosis, enrolled in a pregnancy study. The sequences come from peripheral blood, collected in the second trimester of pregnancy. The CDR3 region has the DNA TGTGCCAGTAGTACGACCCGGGGGAGGAACACTGAAGCTTTCTTT. Its translation: CASSTTRGRNTEAFF.